This TCR beta chain was retrieved from a study of cytomegalovirus exposure and HLA in healthy donors (dated by TCRdb to about 2017). Regarding the research as a whole: According to a later analysis, the 120 or so validation repertoires were produced on the same platform as the 600 to 850 repertoires of the first cohort. The study was designed to test whether signatures of past pathogen exposure could be identified by cataloging public T cell receptors. Besides the first cohort of hundreds of subjects, a separate validation cohort made up of roughly 120 different subjects was used. The study combined high-throughput TCR immunosequencing, statistical association of individual TCRs with disease status, and machine learning to predict cytomegalovirus infection status. Overall results and qualifications from the work: In vitro tests confirmed that a few of the cytomegalovirus-associated TCR beta chains recognize cytomegalovirus antigens. A later analysis had no HLA typing for the validation cohort, so co-occurrence there was scored across all 110 or so repertoires. Across donors, most TCR sequences were observed very rarely, whereas some public TCRs were present in many individuals. Of the cluster scores, approximately 95% were above 0 in a later analysis, which found that TCRs clustered in the first cohort also tended to co-occur in the 120 or so validation repertoires. According to the authors, the approach could potentially be generalized to other disease states and immunological phenotypes. Cytomegalovirus status was reported to be diagnosed by the classifier with high specificity and sensitivity in both the original and validation cohorts. The study listed 150 to 200 TCR beta chains as associated with cytomegalovirus.

The library relied on the immunoSEQ multiplex PCR assay. Per the source publication's procedure: A statistical classification framework was built for diagnosing cytomegalovirus status from the catalog of TCR beta chain sequences. TCRdb carries this immuneACCESS record with in-frame sequences only. Its versions omit some clonotypes, under half of them owing to an unresolved V gene in the studies checked, with the rest unexplained. V, J and clone size are taken as reported in that table, and D and trimming were inferred from the DNA itself. The sample records around 63,000 clones, roughly 90% of which are singletons. The top ten clones comprise roughly 1.2% of the sample. The donors belonged to the validation cohort of approximately 130 subjects, which was separate from the 666-subject first cohort. Comment on this clone: The target of this receptor is not known. No much larger clone exists at a distance of one base, and base qualities are not known.

Looking up the germline V gene yields CDR1 SGDLS and CDR2 YYNGEE. V gives up 5 bases and J gives up 6 bases, and the segment between their germline ends measures 15 bases. The CDR3 holds 14 amino acids from the cysteine to the phenylalanine. Left in the record is the CDR3 DNA by itself, 42 bases read in frame from the first base. This chain joins TRBV9 to TRBJ1-5; too little of a D gene remains to name it. The receptor was derived from a woman under 30 in good health and CMV-seronegative. The source material was PBMCs. The sequenced DNA is TGTGCCAGCAGTGAGACCCCCCGAGGTCAGCCCCAGCATTTT. Its protein reads: CASSETPRGQPQHF.